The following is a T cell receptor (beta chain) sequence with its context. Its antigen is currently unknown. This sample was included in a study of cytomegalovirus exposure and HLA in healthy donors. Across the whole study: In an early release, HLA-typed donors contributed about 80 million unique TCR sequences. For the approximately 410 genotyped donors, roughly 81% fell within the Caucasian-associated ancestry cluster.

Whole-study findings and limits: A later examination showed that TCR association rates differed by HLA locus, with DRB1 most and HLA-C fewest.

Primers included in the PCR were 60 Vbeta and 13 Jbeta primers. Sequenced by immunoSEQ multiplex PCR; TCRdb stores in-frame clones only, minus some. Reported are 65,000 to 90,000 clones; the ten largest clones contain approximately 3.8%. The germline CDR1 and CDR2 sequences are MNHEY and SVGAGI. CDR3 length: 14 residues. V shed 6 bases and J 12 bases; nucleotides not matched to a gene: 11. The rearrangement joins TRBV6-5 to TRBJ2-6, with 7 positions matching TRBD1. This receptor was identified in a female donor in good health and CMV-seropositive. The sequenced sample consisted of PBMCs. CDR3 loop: CASSTGQLTFVLTF. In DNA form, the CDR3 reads TGTGCCAGCAGCACGGGACAGCTGACGTTCGTCCTGACTTTC.